The present T cell receptor beta chain was sequenced within a study of identical twins. TCRdb re-derived calls from the 5' RACE reads in MiXCR, one entry per CDR3 protein. Among about 890,000 distinct CDR3 sequences, 10% to 15% were seen once, and the ten largest hold roughly 1.5%. The sample holds a few counts of this clonotype. Its target is unknown. Study conclusions and caveats: Cord blood beta clonotypes that were abundant carried fewer insertions, and memory repertoires showed no such trend. Zero-insertion analyses were open to partial confounding by invariant MAIT and iNKT cells. Weaker excess twin sharing was observed in beta out-of-frame sequences.

CDR3 length: 14 residues. V was cut by 4 bases and J by 5 bases, with 13 bases left in between. CDR1 LGHDT and CDR2 YNNKEL come from the germline V gene (reference sequence). A further study also used this sample, focusing on yellow fever vaccine responses in identical twins.

The chain carries TRBV3-1 and TRBJ2-3; D gene uncertain. The sequenced sample consisted of PBMCs. This sequence was found in a woman aged 18-29 years in good health. The chain's CDR3 is CASSLPGGIDTQYF. CDR3 nucleotides: TGTGCCAGCAGCCTCCCGGGTGGAATAGATACGCAGTATTTT.